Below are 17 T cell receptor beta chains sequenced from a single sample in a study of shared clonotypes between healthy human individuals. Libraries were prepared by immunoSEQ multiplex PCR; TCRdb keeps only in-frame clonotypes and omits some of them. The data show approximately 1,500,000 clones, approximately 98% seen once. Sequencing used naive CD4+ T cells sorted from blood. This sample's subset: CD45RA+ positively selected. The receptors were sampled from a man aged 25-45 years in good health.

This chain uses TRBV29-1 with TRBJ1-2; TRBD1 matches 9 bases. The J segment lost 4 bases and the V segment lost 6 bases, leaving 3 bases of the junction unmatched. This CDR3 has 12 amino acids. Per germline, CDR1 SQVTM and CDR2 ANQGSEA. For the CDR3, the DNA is TGCAGCGTACTGGGACAGGGCTATGGCTACACCTTC. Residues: CSVLGQGYGYTF.

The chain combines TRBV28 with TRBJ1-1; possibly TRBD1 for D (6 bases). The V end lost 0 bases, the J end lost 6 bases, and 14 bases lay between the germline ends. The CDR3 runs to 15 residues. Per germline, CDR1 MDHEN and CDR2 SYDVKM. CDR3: CASSLWRGDTSEAFF. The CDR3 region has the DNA TGTGCCAGCAGTTTATGGCGGGGGGACACTTCTGAAGCTTTCTTT.

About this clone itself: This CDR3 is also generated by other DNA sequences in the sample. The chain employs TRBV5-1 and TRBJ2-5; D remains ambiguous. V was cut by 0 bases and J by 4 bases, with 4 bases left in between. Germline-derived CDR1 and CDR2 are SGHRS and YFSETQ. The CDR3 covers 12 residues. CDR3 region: CASSLVRETQYF. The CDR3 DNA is TGCGCCAGCAGCTTGGTCCGAGAGACCCAGTACTTC. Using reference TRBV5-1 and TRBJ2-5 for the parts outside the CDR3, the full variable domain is KAGVTQTPRYLIKTRGQQVTLSCSPISGHRSVSWYQQTPGQGLQFLFEYFSETQRNKGNFPGRFSGRQFSNSRSEMNVSTLELGDSALYLCASSLVRETQYFGPGTRLLVL.

The DNA of the CDR3 is TGTGCCAGCTCGCCGGGACTAGCGGGAGGGGAGACCCAGTACTTC. It translates to CASSPGLAGGETQYF. V is TRBV18 and J is TRBJ2-5; 16 nucleotides align to TRBD2. The CDR3 spans 15 residues. Germline V gives CDR1 KGHSH, CDR2 LQKENI. The trim removed 6 bases at V and 5 bases at J, leaving 3 bases unmatched.

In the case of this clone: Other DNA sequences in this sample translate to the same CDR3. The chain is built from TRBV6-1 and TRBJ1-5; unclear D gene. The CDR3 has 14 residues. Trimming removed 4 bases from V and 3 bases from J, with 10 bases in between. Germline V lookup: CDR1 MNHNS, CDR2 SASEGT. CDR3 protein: CASSVGGDNQPQHF. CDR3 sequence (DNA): TGTGCCAGCAGTGTGGGTGGGGACAATCAGCCCCAGCATTTT.

Written as DNA, the CDR3 is TGCGCCAGCAGTGAGTCGGTCCAAAAAGAAAATGAGCAGTTCTTC. This sequence encodes CASSESVQKENEQFF. The chain recombines TRBV10-1 with TRBJ2-1, with D unclear. Germline V gene lookup returns CDR1 WNHNN and CDR2 SYGVQD (reference sequence). This CDR3 comprises 15 residues. Trimming stripped 0 bases from V and 7 bases from J, with 13 bases between.

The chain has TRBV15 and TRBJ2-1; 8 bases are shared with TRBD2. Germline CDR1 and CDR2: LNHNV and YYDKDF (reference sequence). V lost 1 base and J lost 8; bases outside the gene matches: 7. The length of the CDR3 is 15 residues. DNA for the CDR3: TGTGCCACCAGCAGAGTTGGGACTAGTTATTATGAGCAGTTCTTC. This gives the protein CATSRVGTSYYEQFF.

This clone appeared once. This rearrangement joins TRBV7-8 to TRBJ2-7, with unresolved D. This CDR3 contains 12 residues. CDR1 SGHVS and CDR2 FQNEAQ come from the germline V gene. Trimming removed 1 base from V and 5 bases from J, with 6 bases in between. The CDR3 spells CASSLVGNEQYF. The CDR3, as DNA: TGTGCCAGCAGCTTAGTGGGTAACGAGCAGTACTTC. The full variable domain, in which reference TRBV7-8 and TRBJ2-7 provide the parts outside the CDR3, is GAGVSQSPRYKVAKRGQDVALRCDPISGHVSLFWYQQALGQGPEFLTYFQNEAQLDKSGLPSDRFFAERPEGSVSTLKIQRTQQEDSAVYLCASSLVGNEQYFGPGTRLTVT.

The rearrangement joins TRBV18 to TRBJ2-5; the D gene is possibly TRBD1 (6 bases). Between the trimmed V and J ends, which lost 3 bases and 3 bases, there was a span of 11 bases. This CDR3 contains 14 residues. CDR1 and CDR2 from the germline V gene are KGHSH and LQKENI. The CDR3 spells CASSPAPGEETQYF. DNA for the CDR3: TGTGCCAGCTCACCCGCGCCAGGGGAAGAGACCCAGTACTTC.

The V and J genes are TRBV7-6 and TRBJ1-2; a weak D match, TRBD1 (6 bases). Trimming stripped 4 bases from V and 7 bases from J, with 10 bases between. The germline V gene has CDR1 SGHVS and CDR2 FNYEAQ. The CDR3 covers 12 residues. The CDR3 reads CASSSRGGGYTF. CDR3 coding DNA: TGTGCCAGCAGCTCCAGGGGTGGTGGCTACACCTTC.

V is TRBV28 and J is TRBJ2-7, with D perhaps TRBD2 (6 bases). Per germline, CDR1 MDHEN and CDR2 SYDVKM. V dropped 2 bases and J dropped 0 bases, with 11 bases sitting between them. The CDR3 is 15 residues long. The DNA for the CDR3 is TGTGCCAGCAGTTTAAGGGACTGGGTCTCCTACGAGCAGTACTTC. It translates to CASSLRDWVSYEQYF.

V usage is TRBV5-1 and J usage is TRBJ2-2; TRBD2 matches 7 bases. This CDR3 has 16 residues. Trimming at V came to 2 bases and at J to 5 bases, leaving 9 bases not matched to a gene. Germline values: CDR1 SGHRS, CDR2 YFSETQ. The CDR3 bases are TGCGCCAGCAGCTTTCGGGGGGACCTCCAAACCGGGGAGCTGTTTTTT. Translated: CASSFRGDLQTGELFF.

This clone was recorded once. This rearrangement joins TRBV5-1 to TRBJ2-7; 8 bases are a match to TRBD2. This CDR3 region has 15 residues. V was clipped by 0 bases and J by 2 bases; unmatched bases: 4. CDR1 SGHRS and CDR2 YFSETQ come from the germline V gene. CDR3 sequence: CASSLELAAPYEQYF. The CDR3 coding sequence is TGCGCCAGCAGCTTGGAACTAGCGGCCCCCTACGAGCAGTACTTC.

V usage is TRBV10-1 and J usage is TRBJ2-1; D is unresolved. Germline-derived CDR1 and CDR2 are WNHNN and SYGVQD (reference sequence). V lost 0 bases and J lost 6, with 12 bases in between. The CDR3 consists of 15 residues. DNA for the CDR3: TGCGCCAGCAGTGAGTCTCACACCCCCTCCAATGAGCAGTTCTTC. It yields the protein CASSESHTPSNEQFF.

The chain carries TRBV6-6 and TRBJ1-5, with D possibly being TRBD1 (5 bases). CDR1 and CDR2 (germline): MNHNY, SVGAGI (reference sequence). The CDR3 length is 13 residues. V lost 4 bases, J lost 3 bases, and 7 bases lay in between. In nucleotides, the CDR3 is TGTGCCAGCAGTTGGGACGCCAATCAGCCCCAGCATTTT. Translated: CASSWDANQPQHF.

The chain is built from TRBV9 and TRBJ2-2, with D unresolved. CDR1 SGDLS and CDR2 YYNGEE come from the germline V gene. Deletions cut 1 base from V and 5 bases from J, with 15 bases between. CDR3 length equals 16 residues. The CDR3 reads CASSVSPQLLTGELFF. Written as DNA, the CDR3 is TGTGCCAGCAGCGTAAGTCCACAGCTCCTTACCGGGGAGCTGTTTTTT.

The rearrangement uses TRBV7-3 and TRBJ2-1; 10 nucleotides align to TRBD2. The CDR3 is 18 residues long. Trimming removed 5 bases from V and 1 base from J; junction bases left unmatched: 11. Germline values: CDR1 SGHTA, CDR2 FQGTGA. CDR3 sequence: CASSPGLAGVGSYNEQFF. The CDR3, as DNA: TGTGCCAGCAGCCCTGGGCTAGCGGGAGTAGGGTCCTACAATGAGCAGTTCTTC.